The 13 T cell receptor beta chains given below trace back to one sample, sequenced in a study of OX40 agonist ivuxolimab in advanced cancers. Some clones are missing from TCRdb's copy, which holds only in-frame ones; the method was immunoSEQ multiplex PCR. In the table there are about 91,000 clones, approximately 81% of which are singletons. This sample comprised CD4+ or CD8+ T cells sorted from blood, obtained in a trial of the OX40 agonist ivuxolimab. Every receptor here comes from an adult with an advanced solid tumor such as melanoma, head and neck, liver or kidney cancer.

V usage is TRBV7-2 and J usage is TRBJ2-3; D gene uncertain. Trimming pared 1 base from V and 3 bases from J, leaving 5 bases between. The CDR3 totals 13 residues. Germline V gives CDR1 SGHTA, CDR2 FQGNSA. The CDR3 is CASSLGRTDTQYF. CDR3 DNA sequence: TGTGCCAGCAGCTTAGGGCGGACAGATACGCAGTATTTT.

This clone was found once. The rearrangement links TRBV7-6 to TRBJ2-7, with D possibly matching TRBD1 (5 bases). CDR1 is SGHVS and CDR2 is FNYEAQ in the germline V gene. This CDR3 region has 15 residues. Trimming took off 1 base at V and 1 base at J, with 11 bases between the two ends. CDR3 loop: CASSLESGFSYEQYF. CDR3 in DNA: TGTGCCAGCAGCTTAGAATCAGGGTTTTCCTACGAGCAGTACTTC.

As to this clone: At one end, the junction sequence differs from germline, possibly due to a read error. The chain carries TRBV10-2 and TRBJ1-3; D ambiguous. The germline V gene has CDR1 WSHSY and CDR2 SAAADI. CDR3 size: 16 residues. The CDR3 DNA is TGCGCCAGCAGGGAGTCGGGGTTCCTCGCCGGAAACACCATATATTTT. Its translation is CASRESGFLAGNTIYF.

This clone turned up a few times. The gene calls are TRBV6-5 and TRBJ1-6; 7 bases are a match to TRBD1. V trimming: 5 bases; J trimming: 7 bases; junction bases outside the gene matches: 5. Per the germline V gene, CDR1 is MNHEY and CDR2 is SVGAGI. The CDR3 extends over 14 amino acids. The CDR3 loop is CASSQDRFNSPLHF. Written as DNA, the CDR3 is TGTGCCAGCAGTCAGGACAGGTTCAATTCACCCCTCCACTTT.

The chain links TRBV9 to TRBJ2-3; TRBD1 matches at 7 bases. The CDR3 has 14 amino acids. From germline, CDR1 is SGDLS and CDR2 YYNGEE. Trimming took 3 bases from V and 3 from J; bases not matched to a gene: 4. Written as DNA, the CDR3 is TGTGCCAGCAGCGACAGGGGTGGAACAGATACGCAGTATTTT. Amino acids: CASSDRGGTDTQYF.

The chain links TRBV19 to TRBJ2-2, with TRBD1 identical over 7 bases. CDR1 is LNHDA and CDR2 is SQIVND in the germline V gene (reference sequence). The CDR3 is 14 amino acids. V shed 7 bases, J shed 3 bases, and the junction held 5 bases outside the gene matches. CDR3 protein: CASTVQGYTGELFF. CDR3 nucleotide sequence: TGTGCCAGTACCGTACAGGGGTACACCGGGGAGCTGTTTTTT.

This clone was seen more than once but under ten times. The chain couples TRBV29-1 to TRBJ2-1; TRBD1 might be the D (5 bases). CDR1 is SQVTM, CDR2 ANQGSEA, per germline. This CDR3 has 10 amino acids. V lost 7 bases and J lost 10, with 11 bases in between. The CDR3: CSGGLEEQFF. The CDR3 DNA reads TGCAGCGGGGGCCTCGAAGAGCAGTTCTTC.

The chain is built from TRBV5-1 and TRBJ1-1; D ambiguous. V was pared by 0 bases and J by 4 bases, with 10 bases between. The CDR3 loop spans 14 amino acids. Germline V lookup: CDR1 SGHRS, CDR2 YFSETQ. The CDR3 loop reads CASSLAGEITEAFF. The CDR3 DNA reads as TGCGCCAGCAGCTTGGCCGGAGAAATCACTGAAGCTTTCTTT.

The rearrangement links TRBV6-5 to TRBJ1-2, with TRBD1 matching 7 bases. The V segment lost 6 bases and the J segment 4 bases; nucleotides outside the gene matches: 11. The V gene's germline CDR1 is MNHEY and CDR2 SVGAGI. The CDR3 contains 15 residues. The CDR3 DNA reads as TGTGCCAGCAGAAGGGACAGAGAGGGGGCCTATGGCTACACCTTC. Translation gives CASRRDREGAYGYTF.

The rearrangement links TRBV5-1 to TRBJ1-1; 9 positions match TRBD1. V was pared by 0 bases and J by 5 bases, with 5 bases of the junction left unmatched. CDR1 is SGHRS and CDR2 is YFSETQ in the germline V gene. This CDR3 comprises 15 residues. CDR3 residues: CASSLGTGGRTEAFF. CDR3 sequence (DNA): TGCGCCAGCAGCTTGGGAACAGGGGGCCGGACTGAAGCTTTCTTT.

CDR3: CASSSPGGVNEKLFF. The CDR3 region has the DNA TGTGCCAGCAGTTCACCAGGGGGTGTTAATGAAAAACTGTTTTTT. The genes are TRBV6-5 and TRBJ1-4, with TRBD1 matching 7 bases. V shed 4 bases and J 4 bases; nucleotides not matched to a gene: 6. CDR1 is MNHEY, CDR2 SVGAGI, per germline. This CDR3 is 15 amino acids long.

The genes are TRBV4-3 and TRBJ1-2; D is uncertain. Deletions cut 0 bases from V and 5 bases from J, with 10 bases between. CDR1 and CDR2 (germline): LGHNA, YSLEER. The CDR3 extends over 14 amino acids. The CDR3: CASSQETGDYGYTF. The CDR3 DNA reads TGCGCCAGCAGCCAAGAAACGGGAGATTATGGCTACACCTTC.

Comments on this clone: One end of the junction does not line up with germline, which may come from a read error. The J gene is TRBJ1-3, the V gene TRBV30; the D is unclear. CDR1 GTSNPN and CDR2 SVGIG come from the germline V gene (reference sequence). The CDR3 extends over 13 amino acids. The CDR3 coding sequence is TGTGCTTGGACCCGATCCCCTGGAAACACCATATATTTT. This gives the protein CAWTRSPGNTIYF.